This T cell receptor (beta chain) came from a study of vaccination effects on CD4 cells after COVID-19. Germline values: CDR1 KGHSH, CDR2 LQKENI. V shed 5 bases, J shed 3 bases, and the junction held 5 bases outside the gene matches. This CDR3 is 15 amino acids long. Having been cultured for about 10 days, the cells underwent CD4+ T cell isolation. TCRdb's copy holds only in-frame clones and misses some; the assay was immunoSEQ multiplex PCR. The sample comprises more than 60,000 clones, 70% to 85% of which are singletons, and under 30% rests with the top ten. With respect to this clone: Its antigen is currently unknown.

Sequencing was performed on CD4+ T cells from PBMCs cultured without peptide, taken before COVID-19 vaccination. This TCR derives from a human donor who had a prior SARS-CoV-2 infection. The gene calls are TRBV18 and TRBJ1-1; 11 positions agree with TRBD1. CDR3 bases: TGTGCCAGCTCAAGGACAGGGGGCCGGGACACTGAAGCTTTCTTT. It codes for CASSRTGGRDTEAFF.